The 22 T cell receptor beta chains reported below all come from one sample, sequenced in a study of control samples from healthy donors and cancer patients. Profiled with immunoSEQ multiplex PCR; TCRdb holds only in-frame clones, not every one. Altogether roughly 190,000 clones are present, approximately 91% being singletons, with the ten largest covering 1.5% to 2%. Sequencing was carried out using blood. The receptor set was obtained from a man between 25 and 39 years old in good health.

This chain connects TRBV27 to TRBJ1-1, with TRBD1 identical over 7 bases. J lost 4 bases, V lost 2 bases, and 7 bases had no gene match. Germline CDR1 reads MNHEY; CDR2 reads SMNVEV (reference sequence). CDR3 length: 15 amino acids. For the CDR3, the DNA is TGTGCCAGCAGTTTAGGAAGGGGGCAAGGCACTGAAGCTTTCTTT. This gives the protein CASSLGRGQGTEAFF.

The chain has TRBV2 and TRBJ1-2; possible D gene TRBD1, 5 bases. Germline CDR1 reads SNHLY; CDR2 reads FYNNEI. V lost 5 bases and J 5 bases, leaving 6 bases between the germline ends. CDR3 size: 11 residues. The CDR3 DNA is TGTGCCAGCAGTCCAGGGTATGGCTACACCTTC. This codes for CASSPGYGYTF.

The chain employs TRBV6-5 and TRBJ1-2; possibly TRBD1 for D (5 bases). V was pared by 0 bases and J by 2 bases, with 10 bases between. Per the germline V gene, CDR1 is MNHEY and CDR2 is SVGAGI. CDR3 length: 15 residues. DNA of the CDR3: TGTGCCAGCAGTTACTCTGGGACGGGGAACTATGGCTACACCTTC. Protein product: CASSYSGTGNYGYTF.

J is TRBJ1-1 and V is TRBV30; D uncertain. CDR1 and CDR2 from the germline V gene are GTSNPN and SVGIG (reference sequence). V gave up 3 bases and J gave up 1 base, with 12 bases separating them. The CDR3 has 14 amino acids. CDR3 sequence: CAWRSSVRNTEAFF. Written as DNA, the CDR3 is TGTGCCTGGAGGTCCTCAGTGCGGAACACTGAAGCTTTCTTT.

The V gene is TRBV28, the J gene TRBJ1-4; 7 positions match TRBD1. Germline assignment: CDR1 MDHEN and CDR2 SYDVKM. V was clipped by 6 bases and J by 7 bases; unmatched bases: 11. The CDR3 length is 15 residues. CDR3 sequence reads: CASSWGGGAGEKLFF. DNA for the CDR3: TGTGCCAGCAGCTGGGGAGGGGGCGCGGGTGAAAAACTGTTTTTT.

Worth noting for this clone: The same CDR3 arises from other DNA sequences in this sample as well. The rearrangement uses TRBV7-9 and TRBJ2-3; D is unresolved. CDR3 size: 12 residues. The V gene lost 5 bases and the J gene lost 2 bases, with 5 bases spanning the gap. In germline, CDR1 is SEHNR, CDR2 FQNEAQ (reference sequence). As DNA, the CDR3 is TGTGCCAGCAGCCCTCCCACAGATACGCAGTATTTT. Its translation: CASSPPTDTQYF.

The chain links TRBV2 to TRBJ1-5, with a tentative D call TRBD1 (6 bases). Germline V gene data show CDR1 as SNHLY and CDR2 as FYNNEI. There are 14 residues in the CDR3. V shed 2 bases and J shed 5 bases, with 10 bases lying between them. DNA for the CDR3: TGTGCCAGCAGTGAACGGCAGGGGTATCAGCCCCAGCATTTT. The encoded protein is CASSERQGYQPQHF.

The V gene is TRBV29-1, the J gene TRBJ2-3; possibly TRBD1 for D (6 bases). This CDR3 spans 14 amino acids. With 4 bases removed from V and 5 bases from J, the gap between germline ends came to 16 bases. CDR1 is SQVTM and CDR2 is ANQGSEA in the germline V gene. DNA for the CDR3: TGCAGCGTTGTAGCCAGGGGTGAGTTAGATACGCAGTATTTT. It yields the protein CSVVARGELDTQYF.

V gene TRBV5-4 combines with J gene TRBJ2-7; 7 bases map to TRBD1. This CDR3 contains 14 residues. Germline V lookup: CDR1 SGHNT, CDR2 YYREEE (reference sequence). V was pared by 4 bases and J by 3 bases, with 7 bases of the junction left unmatched. CDR3 sequence reads: CASSPGQTFYEQYF. For the CDR3, the DNA is TGTGCCAGCAGCCCGGGACAGACTTTCTACGAGCAGTACTTC.

The chain is built from TRBV7-2 and TRBJ1-6; TRBD1 is a possible D gene (6 bases). The germline V and J ends were trimmed by 8 bases and 10 bases, with 21 bases remaining between them. Germline CDR1 and CDR2: SGHTA and FQGNSA. CDR3 size: 15 residues. This chain's CDR3 is CASGQRHGGVSPLHF. As DNA, the CDR3 is TGTGCCAGCGGGCAACGACATGGGGGCGTATCACCCCTCCACTTT.

The chain employs TRBV2 and TRBJ1-2, with D possibly matching TRBD1 (6 bases). V was cut by 7 bases and J by 4 bases, with 13 bases left in between. Germline CDR1 is SNHLY and CDR2 is FYNNEI. This CDR3 is 13 amino acids long. CDR3 DNA: TGTGCCAGCACAGGGGTAGGAGGCTATGGCTACACCTTC. It codes for CASTGVGGYGYTF.

The chain carries TRBV4-2 and TRBJ1-4; D is unclear. This CDR3 comprises 14 residues. Trimming took 6 bases from V and 7 from J, leaving 15 bases between them. Germline V gene sequence: CDR1 LGHNA, CDR2 YNFKEQ. The CDR3 loop reads CASRITLEGEKLFF. The CDR3 bases are TGTGCCAGCAGGATAACTCTAGAGGGTGAAAAACTGTTTTTT.

CDR3 protein: CASSGQGTFGYTF. DNA for the CDR3: TGTGCCAGCAGTGGACAGGGTACTTTCGGCTACACCTTC. The chain uses TRBV2 and TRBJ1-2; 7 nucleotides match TRBD1. CDR3 length: 13 residues. The germline V gene encodes CDR1 SNHLY and CDR2 FYNNEI. Germline trimming cut 4 bases from V and 8 bases from J; bases unmatched to any gene: 7.

This chain links TRBV30 with TRBJ2-7, with D perhaps matching TRBD1 (5 bases). The CDR3 has 16 residues. Trimming removed 2 bases at V and 4 bases at J, with 21 bases between. CDR1 is GTSNPN, CDR2 SVGIG, per germline (reference sequence). In DNA, the CDR3 is TGTGCCTGGAGTCCTAAGATGGCAGGGAAGGAGTACGAGCAGTACTTC. It yields the protein CAWSPKMAGKEYEQYF.

This clone was seen a single time. The J gene is TRBJ2-1, the V gene TRBV6-5; weak D call: TRBD2 (5 bases). Germline values: CDR1 MNHEY, CDR2 SVGAGI. Trimming shortened V by 4 bases and J by 7 bases, and 14 bases separated the two germline ends. The CDR3 runs 14 residues. CDR3 loop: CASSSWRRLNEQFF. The CDR3 DNA is TGTGCCAGCAGTTCTTGGAGGCGCTTGAATGAGCAGTTCTTC.

V is TRBV19 and J is TRBJ1-2; D not resolved. V lost 3 bases, J lost 3 bases, and 11 bases lay in between. The CDR3 is 14 residues long. CDR1 and CDR2 from the germline V gene are LNHDA and SQIVND (reference sequence). The CDR3 spells CASSISGSDYGYTF. Here the CDR3 DNA reads TGTGCCAGTAGTATTTCGGGGTCCGACTATGGCTACACCTTC.

This clone was counted a single time. This chain uses TRBV7-9 with TRBJ2-2, with D possibly matching TRBD2 (6 bases). The CDR3 runs to 17 residues. Germline V CDR1 and CDR2: SEHNR, FQNEAQ (reference sequence). Trimming left V 3 bases short and J 4 bases short, with 18 bases between. The CDR3 bases are TGTGCCAGCAGCTTCCCCTGGGCGGGGCGCGGCACCGGGGAGCTGTTTTTT. As protein: CASSFPWAGRGTGELFF.

The V and J genes are TRBV5-5 and TRBJ1-2; 9 bases are shared with TRBD1. The CDR3 is 14 amino acids. With 4 bases clipped from V and 1 base from J, the junction kept 2 bases outside the gene matches. CDR1 is SGHKS and CDR2 is YYEKEE in the germline V gene (reference sequence). The CDR3 DNA follows: TGTGCCAGCAGCACAGGGGGCATTAACTATGGCTACACCTTC. The encoded protein is CASSTGGINYGYTF.

The gene calls are TRBV14 and TRBJ2-7; perhaps TRBD1 as D (6 bases). The V end was cut by 4 bases, the J end by 2 bases, with 9 bases between. The CDR3 loop spans 13 amino acids. Germline CDR1 is SGHDN and CDR2 is FVKESK. The CDR3 protein is CASSPSGAYEQYF. The DNA of the CDR3 is TGTGCCAGCAGCCCCTCAGGGGCCTACGAGCAGTACTTC.

The chain combines TRBV6-5 with TRBJ2-7, with D tentatively TRBD1 or TRBD2 (5 bases each). Trimming took 10 bases from V and 2 from J, leaving 21 bases between them. Germline CDR1 reads MNHEY; CDR2 reads SVGAGI. This CDR3 is built from 15 residues. CDR3 sequence reads: CATRKGRGSPYEQYF. As DNA, the CDR3 is TGTGCCACCAGAAAGGGACGAGGGTCCCCCTACGAGCAGTACTTC.

Worth noting for this clone: Compared with germline, one end of the junction differs, possibly owing to a read error. V gene TRBV7-2 combines with J gene TRBJ2-7, with 12 bases that match TRBD2. The CDR3 has 13 residues. Germline V lookup: CDR1 SGHTA, CDR2 FQGNSA. CDR3 protein: CASRASGGDEQYF. As DNA, the CDR3 is TGTGCTAGCAGGGCTAGCGGGGGGGACGAGCAGTACTTC.

The V and J genes are TRBV19 and TRBJ2-7; D may match TRBD1 or TRBD2 (5 bases each). With 5 bases removed from V and 0 bases from J, the gap between germline ends came to 14 bases. CDR3 size: 15 residues. Germline CDR1 LNHDA, CDR2 SQIVND (reference sequence). The CDR3 region is CASSPGTASSYEQYF. CDR3 bases: TGTGCCAGTAGTCCCGGGACGGCGAGCTCCTACGAGCAGTACTTC.